A selection of T cell receptor beta chains follows, all from one sample in a study of monozygotic twins with inflammatory bowel disease. TCRdb reanalyzed the 5' RACE reads, giving one entry per CDR3 protein sequence and no DNA. This listing includes about 130,000 distinct CDR3 sequences. Sequences were obtained from blood. The receptors shown here come from a human donor with ulcerative colitis or Crohn's disease, or a healthy co-twin of an affected twin (not recorded which). Each CDR3 is given with its conserved first and last residue. The order of the fields is V gene, J gene, CDR3 protein.

>TRBV5-1|TRBJ2-3
CASSRIELTDTQYF
>TRBV28|TRBJ1-2
CAGSPGQNYGYTF
>TRBV7-2|TRBJ2-1
CASTHGGEGYNEQFF
>TRBV5-1|TRBJ1-2
CASSLQELYGYTF
>TRBV11-2|TRBJ1-1
CASSLEVLRRGNTEAFF
>TRBV28|TRBJ1-5
CASSLFGTGPKGRPQHF
>TRBV4-3|TRBJ1-2
CASSQVETGPTLYGYTF
>TRBV6-2/TRBV6-3|TRBJ2-4
CASSNTGTGIAKNIQYF
>TRBV27|TRBJ2-7
CASSLGLAGAKEQYF
>TRBV5-1|TRBJ2-3
CASSATSATDTQYF
>TRBV29-1|TRBJ2-1
CSVEPTSEGHNEQFF
>TRBV7-2|TRBJ1-5
CASSLSGGSQPQHF
>TRBV9|TRBJ2-3
CASSALDRRTDTQYF
>TRBV5-1|TRBJ1-6
CASSLETGDSPLHF
>TRBV19|TRBJ1-5
CASSSGARGGEPQHF
>TRBV9|TRBJ2-7
CASSVVPAYEQYF
>TRBV28|TRBJ2-1
CASSFAQGHNEQFF
>TRBV20-1|TRBJ2-1
CSAPWLGPLDNEQFF
>TRBV5-1|TRBJ2-2
CASSKTALGGELFF
>TRBV7-2|TRBJ1-1
CASSPNAGSNTEAFF
>TRBV11-1|TRBJ1-1
CASSLALLNTEAFF
>TRBV10-3|TRBJ2-5
CAISDWFGETQYF
>TRBV15|TRBJ1-1
CATSRRQGPNTEAFF
>TRBV10-3|TRBJ1-1
CAISGQDTEAFF
>TRBV20-1|TRBJ1-4
CSASIAGQTEKLFF
>TRBV5-1|TRBJ2-1
CASSPFRDKYNEQFF
>TRBV24-1|TRBJ2-3
CATSDVLGRSTDTQYF
>TRBV21-1|TRBJ2-2
CASSKRLAGASPGELFF
>TRBV5-5|TRBJ2-3
CASSLEVTVLTDTQYF
>TRBV28|TRBJ1-6
CASSLLGGDSPLHF
>TRBV5-1|TRBJ2-7
CASNVGSGRGEQYF
>TRBV5-1|TRBJ1-6
CASSLARSPLHF
>TRBV7-3|TRBJ2-2
CASSLSTSLDTGELFF
>TRBV5-4|TRBJ2-5
CASSPTTGQETQYF
>TRBV4-3|TRBJ1-5
CASSQGGGDGQPQHF
>TRBV10-3|TRBJ1-2
CAISQPGLNYGYTF
>TRBV20-1|TRBJ2-1
CSASLANEQFF
>TRBV30|TRBJ1-2
CAWSKRGHGYGYTF
>TRBV5-6|TRBJ2-3
CASSIDRGPNTDTQYF
>TRBV28|TRBJ1-2
CASSSPGRDYGYTF
>TRBV20-1|TRBJ2-4
CSARGRAGDIQYF
>TRBV20-1|TRBJ2-1
CSARKMSSYNEQFF
>TRBV20-1|TRBJ1-2
CSARPVLGGNYGYTF
>TRBV12-3/TRBV12-4|TRBJ2-3
CASNQGLAGASTQYF
>TRBV9|TRBJ1-1
CASSVALMGAEAFF
>TRBV7-2|TRBJ1-2
CASRYGQNYGYTF
>TRBV2|TRBJ2-2
CASSETFTHRDRENTGELFF
>TRBV5-1|TRBJ2-1
CASRELAASTDEQFF
>TRBV20-1|TRBJ2-1
CSASGGAERDEQFF
>TRBV10-3|TRBJ2-1
CASGLAGGMAYNEQFF
>TRBV5-1|TRBJ1-1
CASRNQGPRVTEAFF
>TRBV5-1|TRBJ2-1
CASSLKLAGGVEQFF
>TRBV28|TRBJ2-3
CASSSPSGMSTDTQYF